Here is one TCR beta chain with its context. What it binds is unknown. The data were taken from a study of OX40 agonist ivuxolimab in advanced cancers. About the study: Patients in the trial were receiving intravenous ivuxolimab every 2 weeks, at doses of 0.01 to 10 mg/kg. Aged roughly 23 to 80 with a mean of approximately 57 years, they were almost 85% male. Broader study findings: Antigen targets of the expanded peripheral T cells went undetermined. Average numbers of expanded clones were greater in CD8+ T cells than in CD4+.

Repertoires were generated with immunoSEQ multiplex PCR, while TCRdb's copy carries only in-frame clones and drops some. The repertoire consists of tens of thousands of clones, with almost 90% occurring once and the leading ten covering roughly 7%. CDR1 is MNHEY, CDR2 SMNVEV, per germline (reference sequence). Trimming shortened V by 6 bases and J by 1 base, and 16 bases separated the two germline ends. The CDR3 is made up of 15 amino acids. This sample comprised CD4+ or CD8+ T cells sorted from blood, obtained in a trial of the OX40 agonist ivuxolimab. V gene TRBV27 combines with J gene TRBJ2-7, with D perhaps assigned TRBD1 or TRBD2 (5 bases each). The origin of this receptor is an adult with an advanced solid tumor such as melanoma, head and neck, liver or kidney cancer. The CDR3 here is CASSSGTVASYEQYF. In nucleotides, the CDR3 is TGTGCCAGCAGCTCCGGGACGGTGGCTTCCTACGAGCAGTACTTC.